This T cell receptor (beta chain) was recorded in a study of blood T cell repertoires in COVID-19. Study-level background: COVID-19 samples collected from the United States, Italy and Spain covered acute and convalescent phases. PBMCs, B-cell-depleted T cells, or T cells were the source of the cDNA or gDNA that made up the material.

Per the authors' pipeline: Scientists estimated how many nucleated cells there were by amplifying reference gene primers. Using immunoSEQ multiplex PCR, the repertoire was profiled, and TCRdb retains in-frame clones only, with some absent. The V and J calls and the clone size are those of that table, but D and trimming were determined from the DNA. The sample shows more than 300,000 clones, more than 75% of them seen only once. V shed 10 bases and J shed 1 base, with 12 bases lying between them. Germline CDR1 reads MDHEN; CDR2 reads SYDVKM. The CDR3 runs 13 residues. The source of this sequence is a woman aged 18-29 years who had recovered from COVID-19. This chain uses TRBV28 with TRBJ2-3; maybe TRBD2 (6 bases). Sequencing was carried out using peripheral blood. For the CDR3, the DNA is TGTGCCACTCGGTCGGGGGGCACAGATACGCAGTATTTT. Translating it yields CATRSGGTDTQYF.